The 17 T cell receptor beta chains in this list originate from one sample, sequenced in a study of T cells in Graves' hyperthyroidism and ophthalmopathy. Researchers amplified the TCR beta CDR3 regions from RNA transcripts. First-round RT-PCR targeting the TCR CDR3 was performed with the HTBI primer set. TCRdb re-analysed the multiplex PCR reads in MiXCR, keeping a single row per CDR3 protein. The sample consists of hundreds of thousands of distinct CDR3 sequences, 15% to 18% of them appearing once. The sample consisted of blood. The source of these receptors is a woman aged 18-29 years with Graves' hyperthyroidism.

This clonotype was counted a few times. This chain joins TRBV29-1 and TRBJ2-3; 13 bases line up with TRBD2. The CDR3 sequence is 18 residues long. The germline CDR1 and CDR2 sequences are SQVTM and ANQGSEA. V lost 6 bases, J lost 0 bases, and 12 bases stayed unmatched. Here the CDR3 DNA reads TGCAGCGTGGAGGGACTAGCGGGGAATTATAAGAGCACAGATACGCAGTATTTT. Translating gives CSVEGLAGNYKSTDTQYF.

At least ten counts were recorded for this clonotype. The J gene is TRBJ2-3, the V gene TRBV20-1; 12 bases fit TRBD2. The germline V gene has CDR1 DFQATT and CDR2 SNEGSKA (reference sequence). The CDR3 runs to 17 residues. Unmatched junction bases numbered 8, after V lost 4 bases and J lost 0 bases. CDR3 sequence reads: CSATPQLAGGSTDTQYF. CDR3 DNA sequence: TGCAGTGCTACCCCCCAGCTAGCGGGGGGGAGCACAGATACGCAGTATTTT.

This clonotype was recorded many times. The chain links TRBV28 to TRBJ1-5; D perhaps matches TRBD1 (5 bases). The CDR3 length is 15 residues. Trimming took off 7 bases at V and 0 bases at J, with 13 bases between the two ends. Germline V lookup: CDR1 MDHEN, CDR2 SYDVKM. The DNA of the CDR3 is TGTGCCAGCACCTTGGGGCGATATAGCAATCAGCCCCAGCATTTT. Encoded protein: CASTLGRYSNQPQHF.

This clonotype was detected a few times. The genes are TRBV5-1 and TRBJ1-2; D is possibly TRBD1 (5 bases). CDR3 length: 13 residues. The germline gives CDR1 SGHRS, CDR2 YFSETQ. V was shortened by 5 bases and J by 6 bases, with 14 bases between the two germline ends. This CDR3 is CASRQSGTDGYTF. The DNA for the CDR3 is TGCGCCAGCAGGCAGTCCGGGACGGATGGCTACACCTTC.

In this sample, this clonotype turned up a few times. The CDR3 loop is CASSLVFQQSGANVLTF. The CDR3, as DNA: TGTGCCAGCAGCTTAGTTTTCCAGCAATCTGGGGCCAACGTCCTGACTTTC. The chain is built from TRBV7-2 and TRBJ2-6; D not certain. The CDR3 sequence is 17 residues long. Trimming pared 1 base from V and 1 base from J, leaving 11 bases between. Per the germline V gene, CDR1 is SGHTA and CDR2 is FQGNSA.

This clonotype was seen repeatedly, ten times or more. This chain joins TRBV20-1 and TRBJ1-1; D is unresolved. Germline CDR1 and CDR2: DFQATT and SNEGSKA (reference sequence). This CDR3 comprises 15 residues. Trimming removed 0 bases from V and 5 bases from J, with 16 bases in between. CDR3 in DNA: TGCAGTGCTAGAGATCGGAGGACCGGTGGGACTGAAGCTTTCTTT. Its translation: CSARDRRTGGTEAFF.

The chain carries TRBV5-1 and TRBJ1-1; TRBD1 might be the D (5 bases). The V and J ends lost 5 bases and 6 bases respectively, with 14 bases between them. CDR1 is SGHRS, CDR2 YFSETQ, per germline. The length of the CDR3 is 13 residues. The CDR3 region is CASRGEGMAEAFF. In nucleotides, the CDR3 is TGCGCCAGCAGGGGGGAGGGGATGGCTGAAGCTTTCTTT. The full variable domain, its missing parts supplied by reference TRBV5-1 and TRBJ1-1, is KAGVTQTPRYLIKTRGQQVTLSCSPISGHRSVSWYQQTPGQGLQFLFEYFSETQRNKGNFPGRFSGRQFSNSRSEMNVSTLELGDSALYLCASRGEGMAEAFFGQGTRLTVV.

This clonotype has more than one count but fewer than ten. The V gene is TRBV5-6, the J gene TRBJ2-7, with 12 bases that match TRBD2. CDR1 is SGHDT, CDR2 YYEEEE, per germline. There are 15 residues in the CDR3. The junction had 8 bases not matched to a gene; V was cut back by 3 bases and J by 7 bases. In DNA form, the CDR3 reads TGTGCCAGCAGCTCCCTAGCGGGAGGGGTTTGGGAGCAGTACTTC. The encoded protein is CASSSLAGGVWEQYF.

Of note for this clonotype: Just one base apart from a much larger clone, this may be a read error. The CDR3 spells CASSDLGGEQYF. CDR3 coding DNA: TGTGCCAGCAGTGATTTGGGGGGCGAGCAGTACTTC. V and J are TRBV6-1 and TRBJ2-7; D is perhaps TRBD2 (6 bases). The germline gives CDR1 MNHNS, CDR2 SASEGT. V lost 3 bases and J lost 6, with 9 bases in between. The CDR3 has 12 amino acids.

This clonotype was counted at least ten times. The chain combines TRBV28 with TRBJ2-4, with 7 bases matching TRBD1. Germline V gene sequence: CDR1 MDHEN, CDR2 SYDVKM. CDR3 length: 15 residues. J lost 3 bases, V lost 2 bases, and 4 bases had no gene match. The CDR3 reads CASSLEGTVKNIQYF. CDR3 DNA sequence: TGTGCCAGCAGTTTAGAGGGGACAGTCAAAAACATTCAGTACTTC.

This clonotype was detected ten times or more. This rearrangement joins TRBV12-3 or TRBV12-4 to TRBJ2-7; either TRBD1 or TRBD2 may fit D (5 bases each). Trimming took off 3 bases at V and 2 bases at J, with 11 bases between the two ends. The CDR3 extends over 14 amino acids. The CDR3 region is CASSLGTLTYEQYF. The DNA for the CDR3 is TGTGCCAGCAGTTTGGGGACCCTGACCTACGAGCAGTACTTC.

This clonotype was recorded at least ten times. The chain carries TRBV6-1 and TRBJ1-4, with D unclear. Germline V gives CDR1 MNHNS, CDR2 SASEGT. V was cut by 3 bases and J by 5 bases, with 10 bases left in between. The CDR3 loop spans 14 amino acids. The CDR3 sequence: CASSEGNANEKLFF. The CDR3 coding sequence is TGTGCCAGCAGTGAGGGAAACGCCAATGAAAAACTGTTTTTT.

In this sample, this clonotype turned up many times. The V call is TRBV7-9, the J call TRBJ1-5; TRBD1 matches 7 bases. The V segment lost 2 bases and the J segment 3 bases; nucleotides outside the gene matches: 10. The V gene's germline CDR1 is SEHNR and CDR2 FQNEAQ (reference sequence). The CDR3 sequence is 17 residues long. CDR3: CASSLSALGGSNQPQHF. The CDR3 DNA is TGTGCCAGCAGCTTATCCGCCCTAGGGGGCTCCAATCAGCCCCAGCATTTT.

This clonotype was observed many times. V gene TRBV11-2 combines with J gene TRBJ2-1; 11 positions agree with TRBD2. Trimming at V came to 4 bases and at J to 5 bases, leaving 10 bases not matched to a gene. The CDR3 runs to 17 residues. CDR1 SGHAT and CDR2 FQNNGV come from the germline V gene. The CDR3 nucleotides are TGTGCCAGCAGCTCGGGGGTACTAGCGGGGGACAACAATGAGCAGTTCTTC. This translates into CASSSGVLAGDNNEQFF.

This clonotype was counted at least ten times. This chain's CDR3 is CASRRHSTDTQYF. The CDR3 coding sequence is TGTGCCAGCAGGAGACACTCCACAGATACGCAGTATTTT. The chain employs TRBV6-2 or TRBV6-3 and TRBJ2-3; D remains unclear. There are 13 residues in the CDR3. Germline CDR1 and CDR2: MNHEY and SVGEGT. Trimming left V 6 bases short and J 2 bases short, with 9 bases between.

There are many counts of this clonotype. This chain uses TRBV28 with TRBJ2-7; 7 nucleotides align to TRBD2. V lost 3 bases and J lost 3; bases outside the gene matches: 8. This CDR3 has 15 residues. CDR1 MDHEN and CDR2 SYDVKM come from the germline V gene. In DNA form, the CDR3 reads TGTGCCAGCAGTTTTTTAACTAGCGCGTACTACGAGCAGTACTTC. This translates into CASSFLTSAYYEQYF.

CDR3 protein: CATSRSTGLQETQYF. CDR3 DNA: TGTGCCACCAGCAGGTCGACAGGACTCCAAGAGACCCAGTACTTC. This chain uses TRBV15 with TRBJ2-5; maybe TRBD1 (6 bases). Trimming shortened V by 3 bases and J by 1 base, and 12 bases separated the two germline ends. Per germline, CDR1 LNHNV and CDR2 YYDKDF (reference sequence). The CDR3 is made up of 15 amino acids.